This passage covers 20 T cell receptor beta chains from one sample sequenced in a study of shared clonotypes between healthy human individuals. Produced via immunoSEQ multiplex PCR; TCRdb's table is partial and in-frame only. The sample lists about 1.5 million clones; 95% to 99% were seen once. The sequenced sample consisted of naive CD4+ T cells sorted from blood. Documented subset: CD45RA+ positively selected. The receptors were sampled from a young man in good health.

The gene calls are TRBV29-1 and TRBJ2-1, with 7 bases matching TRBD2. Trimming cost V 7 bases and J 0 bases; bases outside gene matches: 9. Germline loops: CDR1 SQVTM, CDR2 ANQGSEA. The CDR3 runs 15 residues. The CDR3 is CSASRLAASYNEQFF. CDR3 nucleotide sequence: TGCAGCGCTTCCCGGCTAGCGGCCTCCTACAATGAGCAGTTCTTC.

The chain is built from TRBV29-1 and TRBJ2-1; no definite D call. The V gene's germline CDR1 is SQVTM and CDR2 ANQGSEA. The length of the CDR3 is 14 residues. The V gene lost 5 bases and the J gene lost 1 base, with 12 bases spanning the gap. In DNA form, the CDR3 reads TGCAGCGTTTTAGAGCGAGTGTCCTACAATGAGCAGTTCTTC. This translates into CSVLERVSYNEQFF.

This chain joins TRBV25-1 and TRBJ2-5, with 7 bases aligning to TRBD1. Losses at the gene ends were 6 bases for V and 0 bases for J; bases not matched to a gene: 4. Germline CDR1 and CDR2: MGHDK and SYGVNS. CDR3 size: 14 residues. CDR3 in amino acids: CASSLTGYQETQYF. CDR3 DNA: TGTGCCAGCAGCCTGACAGGGTACCAAGAGACCCAGTACTTC.

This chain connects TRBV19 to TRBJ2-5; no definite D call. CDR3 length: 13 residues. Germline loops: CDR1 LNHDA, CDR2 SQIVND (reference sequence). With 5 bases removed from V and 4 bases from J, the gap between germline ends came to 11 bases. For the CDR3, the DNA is TGTGCCAGTAGTCGATCGAGGATAGAGACCCAGTACTTC. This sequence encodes CASSRSRIETQYF. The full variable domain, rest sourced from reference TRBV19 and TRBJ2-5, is DGGITQSPKYLFRKEGQNVTLSCEQNLNHDAMYWYRQDPGQGLRLIYYSQIVNDFQKGDIAEGYSVSREKKESFPLTVTSAQKNPTAFYLCASSRSRIETQYFGPGTRLLVL.

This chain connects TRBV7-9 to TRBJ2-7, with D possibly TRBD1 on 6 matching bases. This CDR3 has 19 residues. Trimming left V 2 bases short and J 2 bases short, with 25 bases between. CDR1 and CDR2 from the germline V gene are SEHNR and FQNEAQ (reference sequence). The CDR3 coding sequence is TGTGCCAGCAGCTTATACGCAGGGGCCCTACCAAAAACGGCCTACGAGCAGTACTTC. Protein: CASSLYAGALPKTAYEQYF.

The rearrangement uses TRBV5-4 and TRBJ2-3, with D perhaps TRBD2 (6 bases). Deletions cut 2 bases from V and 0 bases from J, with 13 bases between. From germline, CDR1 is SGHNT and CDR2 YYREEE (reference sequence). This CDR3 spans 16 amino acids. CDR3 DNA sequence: TGTGCCAGCAGCTTCCCCCTTGGGGGGAGCACAGATACGCAGTATTTT. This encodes CASSFPLGGSTDTQYF.

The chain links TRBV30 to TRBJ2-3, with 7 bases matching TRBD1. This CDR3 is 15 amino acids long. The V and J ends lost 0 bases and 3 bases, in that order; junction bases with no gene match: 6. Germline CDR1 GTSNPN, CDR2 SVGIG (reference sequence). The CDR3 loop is CAWSVWDSLTDTQYF. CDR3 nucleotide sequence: TGTGCCTGGAGTGTATGGGACAGCCTTACAGATACGCAGTATTTT.

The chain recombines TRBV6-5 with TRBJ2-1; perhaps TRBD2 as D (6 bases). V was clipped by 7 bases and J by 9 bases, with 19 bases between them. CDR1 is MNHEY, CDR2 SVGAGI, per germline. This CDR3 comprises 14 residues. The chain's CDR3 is CASTVTKTSREQFF. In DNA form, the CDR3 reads TGTGCCAGCACCGTTACGAAAACTAGCCGTGAGCAGTTCTTC.

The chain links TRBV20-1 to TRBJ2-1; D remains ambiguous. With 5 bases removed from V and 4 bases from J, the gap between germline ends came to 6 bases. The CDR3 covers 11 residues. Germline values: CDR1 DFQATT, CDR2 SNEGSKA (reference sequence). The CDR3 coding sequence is TGCAGTGCTGACTTGTACAATGAGCAGTTCTTC. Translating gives CSADLYNEQFF.

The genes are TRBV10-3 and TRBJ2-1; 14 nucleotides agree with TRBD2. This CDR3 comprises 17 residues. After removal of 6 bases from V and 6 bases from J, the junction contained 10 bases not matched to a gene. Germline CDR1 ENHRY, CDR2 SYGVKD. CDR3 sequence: CAIRSTSGRASGNEQFF. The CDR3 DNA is TGTGCCATCAGGTCGACTAGCGGGAGGGCCTCGGGCAATGAGCAGTTCTTC.

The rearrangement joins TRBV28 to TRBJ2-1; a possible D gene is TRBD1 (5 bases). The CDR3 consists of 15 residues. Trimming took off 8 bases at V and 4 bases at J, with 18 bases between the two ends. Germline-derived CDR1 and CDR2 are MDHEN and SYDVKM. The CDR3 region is CASLQGDWLYNEQFF. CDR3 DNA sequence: TGTGCCAGCCTCCAGGGCGATTGGCTATACAATGAGCAGTTCTTC.

In nucleotides, the CDR3 is TGTGCCAGCAGCGTCTTCGAGAGGCAAGACGAGCAGTACTTC. Translation gives CASSVFERQDEQYF. V and J are TRBV28 and TRBJ2-7; the D is unclear. Germline-derived CDR1 and CDR2 are MDHEN and SYDVKM. The CDR3 is made up of 14 amino acids. V was pared by 6 bases and J by 5 bases, with 17 bases between.

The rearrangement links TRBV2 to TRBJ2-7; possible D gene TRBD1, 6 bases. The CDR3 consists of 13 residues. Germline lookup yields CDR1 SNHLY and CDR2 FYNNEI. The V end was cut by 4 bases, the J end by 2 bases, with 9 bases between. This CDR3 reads CASSADSTYEQYF. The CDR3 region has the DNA TGTGCCAGCAGTGCGGACAGTACCTACGAGCAGTACTTC. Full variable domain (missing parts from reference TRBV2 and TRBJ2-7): EPEVTQTPSHQVTQMGQEVILRCVPISNHLYFYWYRQILGQKVEFLVSFYNNEISEKSEIFDDQFSVERPDGSNFTLKIRSTKLEDSAMYFCASSADSTYEQYFGPGTRLTVT.

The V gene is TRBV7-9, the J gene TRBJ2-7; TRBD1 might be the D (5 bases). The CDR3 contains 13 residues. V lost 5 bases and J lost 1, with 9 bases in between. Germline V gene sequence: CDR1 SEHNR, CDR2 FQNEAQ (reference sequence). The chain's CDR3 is CASSHRISYEQYF. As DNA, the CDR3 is TGTGCCAGCAGCCACAGGATTTCCTACGAGCAGTACTTC.

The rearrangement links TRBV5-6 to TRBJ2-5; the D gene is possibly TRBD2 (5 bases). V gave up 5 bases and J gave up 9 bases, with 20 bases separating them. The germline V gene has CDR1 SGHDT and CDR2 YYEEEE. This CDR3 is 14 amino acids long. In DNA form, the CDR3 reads TGTGCCAGCAGTCAGGACTCAGTCGTTAAGGCCCAGTACTTC. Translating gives CASSQDSVVKAQYF.

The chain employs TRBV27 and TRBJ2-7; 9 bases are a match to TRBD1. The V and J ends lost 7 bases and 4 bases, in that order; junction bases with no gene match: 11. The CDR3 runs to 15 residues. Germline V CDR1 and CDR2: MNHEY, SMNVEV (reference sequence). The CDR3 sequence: CASNPSGTGMYEQYF. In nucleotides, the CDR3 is TGTGCCAGCAACCCTTCAGGGACAGGGATGTACGAGCAGTACTTC.

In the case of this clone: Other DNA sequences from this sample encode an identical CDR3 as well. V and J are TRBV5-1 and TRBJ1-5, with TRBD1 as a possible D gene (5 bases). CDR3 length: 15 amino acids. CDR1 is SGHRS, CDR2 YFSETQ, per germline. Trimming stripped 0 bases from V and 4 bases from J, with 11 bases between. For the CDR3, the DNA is TGCGCCAGCAGCTTGGACGGGACGGCTAATCAGCCCCAGCATTTT. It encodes CASSLDGTANQPQHF.

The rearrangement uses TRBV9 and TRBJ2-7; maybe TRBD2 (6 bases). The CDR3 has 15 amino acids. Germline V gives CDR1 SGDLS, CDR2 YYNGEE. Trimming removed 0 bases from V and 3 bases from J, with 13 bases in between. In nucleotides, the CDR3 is TGTGCCAGCAGCGTAGCCAGCGGAGGGGACTACGAGCAGTACTTC. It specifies CASSVASGGDYEQYF.

Here the CDR3 reads CASSLRGQGVDTQYF. The CDR3 bases are TGTGCCAGCAGCTTACGCGGACAGGGGGTGGATACGCAGTATTTT. The chain links TRBV7-9 to TRBJ2-3; 10 nucleotides align to TRBD1. The CDR3 length is 15 residues. The germline V gene has CDR1 SEHNR and CDR2 FQNEAQ (reference sequence). Trimming cost V 2 bases and J 6 bases; bases outside gene matches: 5.

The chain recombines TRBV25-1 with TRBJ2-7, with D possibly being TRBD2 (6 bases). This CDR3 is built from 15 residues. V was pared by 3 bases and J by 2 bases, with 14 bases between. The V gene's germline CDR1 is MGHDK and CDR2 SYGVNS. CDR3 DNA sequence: TGTGCCAGCAGTGATTCCGGGTCGGGGGCCTACGAGCAGTACTTC. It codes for CASSDSGSGAYEQYF.